Below, 3 T cell receptor beta chains from the same sample are listed, as sequenced in a study of control samples from healthy donors and cancer patients. Sequencing used immunoSEQ multiplex PCR; TCRdb keeps in-frame clones, though not all of them. The table shows about 120,000 clones, with 80% to 90% occurring only once. What was sequenced was PBMCs. These receptors all stem from a woman aged 45-65 years with colorectal cancer.

The J gene is TRBJ2-7, the V gene TRBV6-6; 7 positions agree with TRBD1. CDR1 MNHNY and CDR2 SVGAGI come from the germline V gene (reference sequence). J lost 2 bases, V lost 0 bases, and 7 bases had no gene match. The CDR3 runs to 16 residues. CDR3 loop: CASSYSHRGRTYEQYF. DNA for the CDR3: TGTGCCAGCAGTTACTCTCACAGGGGTCGAACCTACGAGCAGTACTTC.

This chain links TRBV24-1 with TRBJ2-3, with D possibly called TRBD1 or TRBD2 (5 bases each). The CDR3 covers 12 residues. The V end lost 5 bases, the J end lost 3 bases, and 5 bases lay between the germline ends. Germline CDR1 KGHDR, CDR2 SFDVKD. CDR3 nucleotide sequence: TGTGCCACCAGTGGGGGGACAGATACGCAGTATTTT. Residues: CATSGGTDTQYF.

A single count supports this clone. This sequence joins TRBV2 and TRBJ1-2, with a weak D call TRBD1 (5 bases). V was cut by 7 bases and J by 8 bases, with 20 bases left in between. CDR3 length: 14 amino acids. Per the germline V gene, CDR1 is SNHLY and CDR2 is FYNNEI. The CDR3 here is CASTQAGTLGGYTF. The CDR3 bases are TGTGCCAGCACACAGGCTGGGACCCTGGGCGGCTACACCTTC.